The present TCR beta chain was sequenced within a study of blood T cell repertoires in COVID-19. The sample holds one count of this clone. Under the authors' procedure: Estimated nucleated cell counts came from reference gene primer amplification. Produced via immunoSEQ multiplex PCR; TCRdb's table is partial and in-frame only. The DNA was the basis for D and trimming; V, J and clone size are from that table. This sample has tens of thousands of clones, with 65% to 80% found just once. Germline CDR1 and CDR2: KGHSH and LQKENI. The trim removed 2 bases at V and 2 bases at J, leaving 4 bases unmatched. CDR3 length: 16 residues.

The V gene is TRBV18, the J gene TRBJ2-5; 11 nucleotides agree with TRBD2. This TCR was recovered from a man between 65 and 79 years old with acute or convalescent COVID-19. The specimen was peripheral blood. The DNA for the CDR3 is TGTGCCAGCTCACCATCACTAGCGGGGGAGCAAGAGACCCAGTACTTC. This codes for CASSPSLAGEQETQYF.